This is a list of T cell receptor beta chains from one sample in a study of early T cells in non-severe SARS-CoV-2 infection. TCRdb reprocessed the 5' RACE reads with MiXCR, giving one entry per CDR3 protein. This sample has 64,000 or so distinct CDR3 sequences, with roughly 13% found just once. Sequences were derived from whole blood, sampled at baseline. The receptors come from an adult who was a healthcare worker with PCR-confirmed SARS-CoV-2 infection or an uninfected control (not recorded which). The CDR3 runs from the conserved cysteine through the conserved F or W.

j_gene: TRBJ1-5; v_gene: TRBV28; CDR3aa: CASSFRGGYYSNQPQHF
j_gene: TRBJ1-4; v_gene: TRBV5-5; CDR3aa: CASSFATERMIQEKLFF
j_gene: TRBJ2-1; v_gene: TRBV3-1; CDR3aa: CASTGTQGMFGEQFF
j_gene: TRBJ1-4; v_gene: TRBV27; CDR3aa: CASSFVGALNLEKLFF
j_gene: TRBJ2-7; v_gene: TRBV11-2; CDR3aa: CASSPGTSYEQYF
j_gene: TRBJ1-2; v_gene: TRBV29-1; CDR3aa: CSVEDQGTYGYTF
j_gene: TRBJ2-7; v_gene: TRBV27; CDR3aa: CASSLSKAYEQYF
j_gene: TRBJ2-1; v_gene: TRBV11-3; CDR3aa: CASSLASGAYNEQFF
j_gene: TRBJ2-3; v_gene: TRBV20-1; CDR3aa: CSAGGLAGPKEQYF
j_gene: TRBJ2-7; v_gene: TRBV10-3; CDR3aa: CAIRDPGLAGSEQYF
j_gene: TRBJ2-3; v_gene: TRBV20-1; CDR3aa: CSATNLEGTSGPAQYF
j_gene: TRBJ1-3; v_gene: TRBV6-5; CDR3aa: CASSYVPASTGNTIYF
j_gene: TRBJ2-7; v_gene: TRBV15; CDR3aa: CATSRERTVSYEQYF
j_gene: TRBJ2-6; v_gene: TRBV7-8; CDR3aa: CASNTWTGTSKGANVLTF
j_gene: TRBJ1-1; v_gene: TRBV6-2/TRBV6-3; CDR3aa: CASSYGGEETEAFF
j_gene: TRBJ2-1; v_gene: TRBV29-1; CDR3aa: CSVEKTGTAGNEQFF
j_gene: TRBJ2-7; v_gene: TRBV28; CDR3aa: CASSLPPVPWEQYF